A single sample gave rise to the 10 T cell receptor beta chains below, sequenced in a study of vaccination and CD4 T cells after COVID-19. These receptors lack a known antigen. Cultured CD4+ T cell DNA underwent sequencing with the Oncomine TCR Beta short-read assay. TCRdb processed the PCR reads anew with MiXCR; each CDR3 protein has one entry. The sample lists about 22,000 distinct CDR3 sequences; roughly two fifths were seen once. Time point here: late sampling 161 to 241 days after vaccination in three convalescent patients. Treatment: approximately nine-day PBMC culture with coronavirus spike peptide pools or control peptides (ViraFEST assay). The starting material was CD4+ T cells from blood, cultured in vitro, obtained about 7 months after SARS-CoV-2 vaccination. The source is a human donor who had recovered from COVID-19.

The chain couples TRBV6-5 to TRBJ1-1; the D is unclear. This CDR3 has 13 residues. Germline loops: CDR1 MNHEY, CDR2 SVGAGI. V gave up 2 bases and J gave up 3 bases, with 7 bases separating them. As DNA, the CDR3 is TGTGCCAGCAGTTACAGGGTGTACACTGAAGCTTTCTTT. This translates into CASSYRVYTEAFF.

This clonotype was picked up a small number of times. The chain uses TRBV5-4 and TRBJ2-6, with D possibly matching TRBD1 (6 bases). Trimming left V 1 base short and J 2 bases short, with 7 bases between. The CDR3 spans 15 residues. Germline-derived CDR1 and CDR2 are SGHNT and YYREEE (reference sequence). CDR3 loop: CASSLYRAGANVLTF. The CDR3 region has the DNA TGTGCCAGCAGCTTGTACAGGGCTGGGGCCAACGTCCTGACTTTC.

This clonotype was seen only a few times. V and J are TRBV6-5 and TRBJ2-3, with D tentatively TRBD1 (5 bases). Germline assignment: CDR1 MNHEY and CDR2 SVGAGI. The CDR3 contains 14 residues. V was shortened by 2 bases and J by 8 bases, with 14 bases between the two germline ends. The CDR3 DNA follows: TGTGCCAGCAGTTACGACCCTCAGCAGGGTACGCAGTATTTT. Translated: CASSYDPQQGTQYF.

The chain is built from TRBV20-1 and TRBJ2-5; D may be TRBD2 (6 bases). There are 17 residues in the CDR3. The ends were cut back, 5 bases at V and 1 base at J, with 23 bases in the middle. In germline, CDR1 is DFQATT, CDR2 SNEGSKA (reference sequence). CDR3 loop: CSAPGPLLEGPQETQYF. Here the CDR3 DNA reads TGCAGTGCTCCGGGACCTTTGCTGGAGGGTCCCCAAGAGACCCAGTACTTC.

V and J are TRBV7-2 and TRBJ2-1; 7 bases are shared with TRBD2. The germline V gene encodes CDR1 SGHTA and CDR2 FQGNSA. The CDR3 is 15 residues long. Trimming at V came to 5 bases and at J to 4 bases, leaving 8 bases not matched to a gene. The CDR3 DNA reads as TGTGCCAGCAGCCGTACCGCTAGCGGATACAATGAGCAGTTCTTC. Translating gives CASSRTASGYNEQFF.

This clonotype has only a few counts. The chain couples TRBV20-1 to TRBJ2-7; TRBD1 or TRBD2 may be the D gene (7 bases each). Germline assignment: CDR1 DFQATT and CDR2 SNEGSKA (reference sequence). V shed 6 bases and J shed 4 bases, with 13 bases lying between them. The CDR3 covers 12 residues. In DNA form, the CDR3 reads TGCAGTGCCTGCAGGGGGGGTTACGAGCAGTACTTC. Translation: CSACRGGYEQYF.

The genes are TRBV7-9 and TRBJ2-7, with TRBD1 matching 9 bases. The germline V gene encodes CDR1 SEHNR and CDR2 FQNEAQ (reference sequence). The J segment lost 4 bases and the V segment lost 5 bases, leaving 9 bases of the junction unmatched. The CDR3 is 15 residues long. CDR3 in amino acids: CASSLGQGLGYEQYF. The CDR3 coding sequence is TGTGCCAGCAGCCTGGGACAGGGTCTTGGTTACGAGCAGTACTTC.

This chain connects TRBV6-1 to TRBJ1-5, with D tentatively TRBD1 (5 bases). The CDR3 is 13 amino acids. CDR1 is MNHNS, CDR2 SASEGT, per germline. The V end lost 5 bases, the J end lost 5 bases, and 10 bases lay between the germline ends. The CDR3 reads CASSPGTDQPQHF. CDR3 sequence (DNA): TGTGCCAGCAGTCCCGGGACCGATCAGCCCCAGCATTTT.

The table lists this clonotype with a few counts. The rearrangement uses TRBV7-2 and TRBJ1-6; D uncertain. V dropped 2 bases and J dropped 3 bases, with 8 bases sitting between them. This CDR3 region has 15 residues. CDR1 SGHTA and CDR2 FQGNSA come from the germline V gene. The CDR3 spells CASSLSPFYNSPLHF. CDR3 DNA: TGTGCCAGCAGCTTAAGCCCATTCTATAATTCACCCCTCCACTTT. Full variable domain (rest looked up from reference TRBV7-2 and TRBJ1-6): GAGVSQSPSNKVTEKGKDVELRCDPISGHTALYWYRQSLGQGLEFLIYFQGNSAPDKSGLPSDRFSAERTGGSVSTLTIQRTQQEDSAVYLCASSLSPFYNSPLHFGNGTRLTVT.

This clonotype was observed a handful of times. The rearrangement joins TRBV11-3 to TRBJ2-7, with D unresolved. In germline, CDR1 is SGHNT, CDR2 YENEEA. The V and J ends lost 5 bases and 6 bases respectively, with 23 bases between them. The CDR3 has 16 residues. The CDR3 DNA reads as TGTGCCAGCAGCCCTCTAAGACCAACACGGGTCGGCGAGCAGTACTTC. Translated, it gives CASSPLRPTRVGEQYF. Supplemented by reference TRBV11-3 and TRBJ2-7, the full variable domain reads EAGVVQSPRYKIIEKKQPVAFWCNPISGHNTLYWYLQNLGQGPELLIRYENEEAVDDSQLPKDRFSAERLKGVDSTLKIQPAELGDSAVYLCASSPLRPTRVGEQYFGPGTRLTVT.